This T cell receptor beta chain came from a study of shared clonotypes between healthy human individuals. The study, taken as a whole, reports: Across several donors, naive CD4 shared roughly 5%, naive CD8 more than 3%, memory CD4 2% to 2.5%, memory CD8 0.35% to 0.5%. Sampling used blood alone; tissue repertoires probably differ. When compared with the clonotypes that were shared by all four sorted-subset donors, the non-shared clonotypes turned out to have lower generation probabilities.

TCRdb's copy holds only in-frame clones and misses some; the assay was immunoSEQ multiplex PCR. This sample has approximately 940,000 clones, with about three quarters found just once. Germline CDR1 and CDR2: SGHNT and YYREEE (reference sequence). The CDR3 contains 13 residues. V was shortened by 8 bases and J by 5 bases, with 17 bases between the two germline ends. Only a few counts were recorded for this clone. No antigen is known for it. It was into CD45RA+ naive and CD45RA-negative memory subsets that the CD4+ cells were split. The V call is TRBV5-4, the J call TRBJ2-7, with a weak D call TRBD2 (5 bases). The sequencing sample was made of memory CD4+ T cells sorted from blood. Documented subset: CD45RA-negative fraction. The receptor comes from a man between 18 and 35 years old in good health. Here the CDR3 DNA reads TGTGCCAGTCACTCCAAGGGAGTCCACGAGCAGTACTTC. It encodes CASHSKGVHEQYF.